This T cell receptor (beta chain) was recorded in a study of T cells after posttransplantation cyclophosphamide. Overall study results and limits: Donor-recipient repertoire similarity was low at 1-2 months, rising over year one. Blood and skin or GI T cell repertoires showed limited TRB overlap. Recipient CMV seropositivity and CMV reactivation strongly tracked TRB clonality.

Cyclophosphamide on days +3 and +4 followed busulfan-fludarabine conditioning and a marrow graft. Method: immunoSEQ multiplex PCR; TCRdb's copy keeps in-frame clones and lacks some. This sample comprises about 7,500 clones, none seen once only. This clone was counted many times. Its antigen is undetermined. The germline gives CDR1 MDHEN, CDR2 SYDVKM. V lost 4 bases and J lost 5; bases outside the gene matches: 12. The CDR3 spans 16 residues. This TCR derives from a female patient aged 45-60 years who received an allogeneic stem cell transplant from a related donor, was CMV-positive, and had no GVHD. Some T cells may be transferred from the graft donor. The sample was PBMCs, taken after allogeneic stem cell transplant with posttransplant cyclophosphamide. This chain uses TRBV28 with TRBJ2-5, with TRBD2 matching over 8 bases. The CDR3 nucleotides read TGTGCCAGCAGTTCCCCCGTGCGGGGGGCGCAGGAGACCCAGTACTTC. Its translation is CASSSPVRGAQETQYF.